This paragraph covers one T cell receptor (beta chain) sequence. Its antigen is unknown. All of the isolated RNA was reverse transcribed, so expressed TCRB transcripts were sequenced. Generated by immunoSEQ multiplex PCR, the TCRdb table keeps only in-frame clones and is missing some. The sample yields about 640,000 clones, around 11% seen once. This specimen belongs to a study of beta chain features in type 1 diabetes. Cells sorted by CD45RO/CCR7/CD25/CD127/CD95/CD27 comprised CD4+ naive, central memory, regulatory and stem cell-like memory cells. Study-level results: Whether TCRB rearrangement is influenced by HLA type went unresolved here. Researchers report that Type 1 diabetes patients had moderately but significantly shorter TCRB CDR3s across all four CD4+ subsets. For type 1 diabetes patients, VDJ junctions showed fewer insertions and more deletions.

Sequencing used naive CD4+ T cells from blood. The clonotype comes from a man aged 25 to 40 with type 1 diabetes.

The CDR3 coding sequence is TGCGCCAGCAGCAGGAGGGGGGCGGAGAACATTCAGTACTTC. Amino acids: CASSRRGAENIQYF. The gene calls are TRBV4-3 and TRBJ2-4; either TRBD1 or TRBD2 may fit D (6 bases each). V lost 5 bases and J lost 7, with 15 bases in between. Germline lookup yields CDR1 LGHNA and CDR2 YSLEER. The CDR3 totals 14 residues.